This is a list of T cell receptor beta chains from one sample in a study of blood T cell repertoires in COVID-19. Produced via immunoSEQ multiplex PCR; TCRdb's table is partial and in-frame only. The sample shows 200,000 to 250,000 clones, approximately 85% of them seen only once. Sequencing was carried out using peripheral blood. These receptor sequences come from a man over 45 with COVID-19, enrolled during active disease. Each CDR3 is given with its conserved first and last residue. The D gene is left open where the match is weak. The listing skips clone size in some rows; elsewhere it reads once, few, many or a size class.

v_call	j_call	clone_size	d_call	cdr3_aa	cdr3_nt
TRBV2	TRBJ2-5	.	.	CASSASGARYQETQYF	TGTGCCAGCAGCGCGTCAGGGGCTAGGTACCAAGAGACCCAGTACTTC
TRBV5-8	TRBJ2-7	.	.	CASSLGDWYEQYF	TGTGCCAGCAGCTTGGGGGACTGGTACGAGCAGTACTTC
TRBV12-3/TRBV12-4	TRBJ1-5	.	.	CASRGGGNQPQHF	TGTGCCAGTAGGGGGGGTGGCAATCAGCCCCAGCATTTT
TRBV6-5	TRBJ1-4	.	.	CASSYRGGNEKLFF	TGTGCCAGCAGTTACAGGGGAGGTAATGAAAAACTGTTTTTT
TRBV5-1	TRBJ2-1	.	.	CASSLGRGPGEQFF	TGCGCCAGCAGCTTGGGCAGGGGACCTGGTGAGCAGTTCTTC
TRBV4-1	TRBJ1-2	few	.	CASSQEGSGPGFFGYTF	TGCGCCAGCAGCCAAGAAGGTTCTGGTCCAGGGTTTTTTGGCTACACCTTC
TRBV7-3	TRBJ2-3	few	TRBD1	CASSPGTGTDTQYF	TGTGCCAGCAGCCCCGGGACAGGCACAGATACGCAGTATTTT
TRBV3-1/TRBV3-2	TRBJ2-1	.	.	CASSRLWEQFF	TGTGCCAGCAGCCGACTATGGGAGCAGTTCTTC
TRBV9	TRBJ2-2	once	.	CASSFGLNTGELFF	TGTGCCAGCAGCTTTGGACTCAACACCGGGGAGCTGTTTTTT
TRBV24-1	TRBJ2-5	once	TRBD1	CATSDDGQGAGETQYF	TGTGCCACCAGTGATGACGGACAGGGGGCCGGAGAGACCCAGTACTTC
TRBV6-5	TRBJ1-3	.	.	CASSYTRAGNTIYF	TGTGCCAGCAGTTACACCAGGGCTGGAAACACCATATATTTT
TRBV19	TRBJ1-5	.	TRBD1	CASSSDRGRKDGGQPQHF	TGTGCCAGTAGTTCGGACAGGGGGCGCAAGGACGGAGGTCAGCCCCAGCATTTT
TRBV11-2	TRBJ2-5	.	.	CASSLGGVGIQETQYF	TGTGCCAGCAGCTTAGGAGGTGTCGGGATCCAAGAGACCCAGTACTTC
TRBV2	TRBJ2-3	.	TRBD1	CASRTGTGGSDTQYF	TGTGCCAGCAGGACGGGGACAGGGGGGTCAGATACGCAGTATTTT
TRBV7-2	TRBJ2-7	.	.	CASSANRITYEQYF	TGTGCCAGCAGCGCCAACAGGATTACCTACGAGCAGTACTTC
TRBV5-1	TRBJ2-2	.	TRBD1	CASSLPPTGQNTGELFF	TGCGCCAGCAGCTTGCCCCCGACAGGGCAGAACACCGGGGAGCTGTTTTTT
TRBV3-1/TRBV3-2	TRBJ2-7	.	.	CASSPQRQGYEQYF	TGTGCCAGCAGCCCCCAAAGGCAGGGCTACGAGCAGTACTTC
TRBV28	TRBJ1-2	.	TRBD1	CASSSPGQGVIGGYTF	TGTGCCAGCAGTTCCCCGGGACAGGGGGTTATCGGGGGCTACACCTTC
TRBV9	TRBJ2-2	once	TRBD1	CASSVDRGRTGELFF	TGTGCCAGCAGCGTGGACAGGGGGCGCACCGGGGAGCTGTTTTTT
TRBV5-1	TRBJ1-2	.	.	CASSLAGQYYGYTF	TGCGCCAGCAGCTTGGCCGGACAGTACTATGGCTACACCTTC
TRBV7-9	TRBJ2-4	.	.	CASSLDNPIQYF	TGTGCCAGCAGCTTGGACAACCCTATTCAGTACTTC
TRBV6-2/TRBV6-3	TRBJ1-1	.	.	CASSYQLLASRWETEAFF	TGTGCCAGCAGTTACCAACTACTCGCGAGTCGGTGGGAGACTGAAGCTTTCTTT
TRBV6-5	TRBJ2-7	once	.	CASKPAGLLYEQYF	TGTGCCAGCAAACCCGCGGGACTTCTGTACGAGCAGTACTTC
TRBV7-3	TRBJ1-3	.	.	CASSPDRGNTIYF	TGTGCCAGCAGCCCCGACAGGGGAAACACCATATATTTT
TRBV5-1	TRBJ1-2	few	TRBD1	CASSAQGARGYGYTF	TGCGCCAGCAGCGCCCAGGGGGCGCGGGGCTATGGCTACACCTTC
TRBV9	TRBJ2-5	.	TRBD2	CASSVAPTSGGVQETQYF	TGTGCCAGCAGCGTAGCCCCGACTAGCGGGGGGGTACAAGAGACCCAGTACTTC
TRBV6-5	TRBJ2-2	.	.	CASRQSNTGELFF	TGTGCCAGCAGACAGTCGAACACCGGGGAGCTGTTTTTT
TRBV9	TRBJ1-4	.	.	CASSVYSGTNEKLFF	TGTGCCAGCAGCGTATACTCTGGTACTAATGAAAAACTGTTTTTT
TRBV10-3	TRBJ2-2	few	TRBD2	CAISGRISGGAPGELFF	TGTGCCATCAGTGGCCGCATTAGCGGGGGGGCCCCCGGGGAGCTGTTTTTT
TRBV20-1	TRBJ2-7	many	.	CSASGGGSTYEQYF	TGCAGTGCTAGTGGTGGGGGGTCTACCTACGAGCAGTACTTC
TRBV19	TRBJ2-2	.	TRBD1	CASRQGANTGELFF	TGTGCCAGTCGACAGGGAGCGAACACCGGGGAGCTGTTTTTT
TRBV6-5	TRBJ2-3	.	.	CASGGSEDTQYF	TGTGCCAGCGGGGGGTCAGAAGATACGCAGTATTTT
TRBV19	TRBJ1-1	.	.	CASRGGSANTEAFF	TGTGCCAGTAGGGGGGGGTCGGCAAACACTGAAGCTTTCTTT
TRBV19	TRBJ2-2	many	TRBD2	CASSTGGWTGELFF	TGTGCCAGTAGTACCGGGGGGTGGACCGGGGAGCTGTTTTTT
TRBV7-2	TRBJ1-2	.	TRBD1	CASSSQGQGLEGYTF	TGTGCCAGCAGCTCCCAAGGACAGGGGTTGGAGGGCTACACCTTC
TRBV4-1	TRBJ1-2	.	.	CASSQETGFANYGYTF	TGCGCCAGCAGCCAAGAAACAGGGTTTGCTAACTATGGCTACACCTTC
TRBV6-5	TRBJ1-2	.	.	CASSYRGGGYTF	TGTGCCAGCAGTTACAGGGGAGGAGGCTACACCTTC
TRBV30	TRBJ1-2	.	TRBD1	CAWSLDRGAVAYTF	TGTGCCTGGAGTTTAGACAGGGGAGCTGTTGCCTACACCTTC
TRBV5-4	TRBJ2-5	.	.	CASSLPVLETQYF	TGTGCCAGCAGCTTGCCGGTGTTGGAGACCCAGTACTTC
TRBV6-5	TRBJ2-7	.	TRBD1	CASRRGRVSYEQYF	TGTGCCAGCAGAAGGGGGCGCGTCTCCTACGAGCAGTACTTC
TRBV25-1	TRBJ2-5	.	TRBD2	CASSRLAGGSYQYF	TGTGCCAGCAGCCGACTAGCCGGGGGTTCCTACCAGTACTTC